The 13 T cell receptor beta chains in this list originate from one sample, sequenced in a study of Ad26.COV2.S vaccination and SARS-CoV-2 variants. Sample treatment: roughly 20 received Ad26.COV2.S at low or high dose, single or two shots; about 5 received placebo; per-sample allocation not given. The study sampled participants on day 63 after the first vaccine or placebo injection. Libraries were prepared by immunoSEQ multiplex PCR; TCRdb keeps only in-frame clonotypes and omits some of them. The sample lists 400,000 to 450,000 clones; about 90% were seen once. Sequencing was performed on peripheral blood, taken in a trial of Ad26.COV2.S vaccine versus placebo. The receptors derive from a person aged 18-65 years who received the Ad26.COV2.S COVID-19 vaccine or a placebo.

The chain carries TRBV24-1 and TRBJ2-4, with TRBD2 matching over 8 bases. The V segment lost 4 bases and the J segment 0 bases; nucleotides outside the gene matches: 22. The CDR3 runs 22 residues. The germline CDR1 and CDR2 sequences are KGHDR and SFDVKD. The CDR3, as DNA: TGTGCCACCAGTGACCGGGGGCGCGCCGGGGGGGAACCTGCAAAAGCCAAAAACATTCAGTACTTC. Translated: CATSDRGRAGGEPAKAKNIQYF.

This clone has a single count. The V and J genes are TRBV6-6 and TRBJ2-5; 7 nucleotides line up with TRBD2. The J segment lost 3 bases and the V segment lost 2 bases, leaving 9 bases of the junction unmatched. This CDR3 contains 16 residues. The V gene's germline CDR1 is MNHNY and CDR2 SVGAGI (reference sequence). In nucleotides, the CDR3 is TGTGCCAGCAGTTACCCCGGGACTACTGCAAAAGAGACCCAGTACTTC. Protein sequence: CASSYPGTTAKETQYF.

This rearrangement joins TRBV6-6 to TRBJ2-1, with TRBD2 identical over 11 bases. Trimming took 5 bases from V and 0 from J; bases not matched to a gene: 9. Looked up from germline, CDR1 is MNHNY and CDR2 is SVGAGI (reference sequence). The CDR3 spans 18 residues. The chain's CDR3 is CASSLPTSGTPSYNEQFF. The CDR3 DNA reads TGTGCCAGCAGTCTCCCGACTAGCGGGACTCCCTCCTACAATGAGCAGTTCTTC.

The rearrangement joins TRBV19 to TRBJ1-6; D is uncertain. The CDR3 length is 12 residues. Deletions cut 5 bases from V and 14 bases from J, with 13 bases between. Germline lookup yields CDR1 LNHDA and CDR2 SQIVND (reference sequence). The CDR3 spells CASSVGLRTLHF. The CDR3 nucleotides read TGTGCCAGTAGTGTGGGATTGCGGACCCTCCACTTT.

This chain uses TRBV3-1 (or the pseudogene TRBV3-2) with TRBJ2-3; 10 nucleotides match TRBD2. This CDR3 region has 18 residues. The J segment lost 7 bases and the V segment lost 0 bases, leaving 13 bases of the junction unmatched. Looked up from germline, CDR1 is LGHDT and CDR2 is YNNKEL (reference sequence). The CDR3 protein is CASSQEPSGGALLNTQYF. The CDR3 DNA reads TGTGCCAGCAGCCAAGAACCTAGCGGGGGAGCCCTACTGAATACGCAGTATTTT.

The chain uses TRBV5-5 and TRBJ2-6; TRBD2 matches at 7 bases. CDR1 is SGHKS, CDR2 YYEKEE, per germline (reference sequence). Unmatched junction bases numbered 10, after V lost 5 bases and J lost 2 bases. The CDR3 runs 17 residues. CDR3 nucleotide sequence: TGTGCCAGCAGTCTGACTAGCTTTCGTACTGGGGCCAACGTCCTGACTTTC. Amino acid sequence: CASSLTSFRTGANVLTF.

This chain joins TRBV18 and TRBJ1-1; TRBD1 agrees at 9 bases. Germline-derived CDR1 and CDR2 are KGHSH and LQKENI. V was pared by 4 bases and J by 0 bases, with 3 bases of the junction left unmatched. The CDR3 length is 15 residues. The CDR3 sequence: CASSQGTGLNTEAFF. CDR3 nucleotide sequence: TGTGCCAGCTCACAGGGGACAGGGCTGAACACTGAAGCTTTCTTT.

This chain joins TRBV27 and TRBJ2-7, with D possibly matching TRBD2 (6 bases). Trimming took off 3 bases at V and 0 bases at J, with 15 bases between the two ends. This CDR3 comprises 16 residues. Germline values: CDR1 MNHEY, CDR2 SMNVEV (reference sequence). Here the CDR3 reads CASSLVGGGNSYEQYF. DNA for the CDR3: TGTGCCAGCAGTTTGGTTGGGGGAGGAAACTCCTACGAGCAGTACTTC.

CDR3 in DNA: TGCGCCAGCAGCTTGGCAGGGTCCACAGATACGCAGTATTTT. Translating it yields CASSLAGSTDTQYF. The chain is built from TRBV5-1 and TRBJ2-3, with D tentatively TRBD1 (5 bases). V was shortened by 0 bases and J by 2 bases, with 7 bases between the two germline ends. This CDR3 has 14 amino acids. The V gene's germline CDR1 is SGHRS and CDR2 YFSETQ.

The V call is TRBV19, the J call TRBJ1-4; 8 bases are shared with TRBD1. The V gene end was trimmed by 3 bases and the J gene end by 0 bases; junction bases not matched to a gene: 6. Germline V lookup: CDR1 LNHDA, CDR2 SQIVND (reference sequence). This CDR3 has 17 residues. The CDR3, as DNA: TGTGCCAGTAGTATCGGCAGGGGGCCGACAACTAATGAAAAACTGTTTTTT. It encodes CASSIGRGPTTNEKLFF.

The chain recombines TRBV9 with TRBJ2-5; no definite D call. The ends were cut back, 2 bases at V and 7 bases at J, with 12 bases in the middle. The CDR3 sequence is 13 residues long. The germline V gene has CDR1 SGDLS and CDR2 YYNGEE. The CDR3 nucleotides read TGTGCCAGCAGCGTGTCGACCGGGTGGACCCAGTACTTC. Its translation is CASSVSTGWTQYF.

The chain combines TRBV9 with TRBJ1-2; no firm D call. This CDR3 has 14 residues. With 0 bases removed from V and 4 bases from J, the gap between germline ends came to 10 bases. CDR1 and CDR2 (germline): SGDLS, YYNGEE. CDR3 protein: CASSVVGLSYGYTF. The CDR3 DNA reads TGTGCCAGCAGCGTAGTAGGCTTAAGCTATGGCTACACCTTC. Full variable domain (missing parts from reference TRBV9 and TRBJ1-2): DSGVTQTPKHLITATGQRVTLRCSPRSGDLSVYWYQQSLDQGLQFLIQYYNGEERAKGNILERFSAQQFPDLHSELNLSSLELGDSALYFCASSVVGLSYGYTFGSGTRLTVV.

V usage is TRBV11-2 and J usage is TRBJ1-1; D not certain. This CDR3 contains 12 residues. Trimming took 7 bases from V and 7 from J, leaving 13 bases between them. CDR1 SGHAT and CDR2 FQNNGV come from the germline V gene. The CDR3 nucleotides are TGTGCCAGCAAAATTTTCGGGTATGAAGCTTTCTTT. Translating gives CASKIFGYEAFF.